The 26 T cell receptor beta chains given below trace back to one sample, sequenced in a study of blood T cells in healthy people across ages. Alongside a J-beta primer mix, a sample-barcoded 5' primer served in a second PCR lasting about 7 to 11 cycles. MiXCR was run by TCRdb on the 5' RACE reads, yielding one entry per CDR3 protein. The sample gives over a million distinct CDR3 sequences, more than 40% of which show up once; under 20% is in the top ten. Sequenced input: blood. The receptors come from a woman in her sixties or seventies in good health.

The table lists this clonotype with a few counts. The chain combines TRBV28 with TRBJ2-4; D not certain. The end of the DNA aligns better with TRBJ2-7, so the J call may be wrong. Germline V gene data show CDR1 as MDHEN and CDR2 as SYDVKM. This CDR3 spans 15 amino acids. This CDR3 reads CASSLRGSRAYEQYF. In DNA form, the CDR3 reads TGTGCCAGCAGTTTACGTGGGTCCAGAGCTTACGAGCAGTACTTC.

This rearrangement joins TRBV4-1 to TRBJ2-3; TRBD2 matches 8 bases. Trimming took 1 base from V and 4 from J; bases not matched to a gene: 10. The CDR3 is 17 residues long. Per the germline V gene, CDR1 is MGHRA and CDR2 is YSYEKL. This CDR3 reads CASSQGPAGGPSDTQYF. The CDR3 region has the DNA TGCGCCAGCAGCCAAGGACCCGCGGGAGGTCCCTCAGATACGCAGTATTTT.

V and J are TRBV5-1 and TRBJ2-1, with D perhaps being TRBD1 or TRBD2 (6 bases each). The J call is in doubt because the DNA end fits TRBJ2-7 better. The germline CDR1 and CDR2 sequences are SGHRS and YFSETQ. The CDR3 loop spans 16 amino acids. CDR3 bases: TGCGCCAGCAGCTTGCGAGGGGGGTACAATCACAATGAGCAGTACTTC. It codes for CASSLRGGYNHNEQYF.

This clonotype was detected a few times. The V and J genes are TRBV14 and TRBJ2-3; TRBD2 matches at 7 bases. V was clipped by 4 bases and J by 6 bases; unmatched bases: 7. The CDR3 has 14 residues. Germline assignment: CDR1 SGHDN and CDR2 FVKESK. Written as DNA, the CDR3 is TGTGCCAGCAGCCCGGGGCTAGCGGTGGATACGCAGTATTTT. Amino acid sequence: CASSPGLAVDTQYF.

In DNA form, the CDR3 reads TGTGCCAGCAGTTACGGGGGCGCCACTGAAGCTTTCTTT. This sequence encodes CASSYGGATEAFF. The chain couples TRBV6-5 to TRBJ1-1, with TRBD1 as a possible D gene (6 bases). V lost 2 bases and J 4 bases, leaving 8 bases between the germline ends. The CDR3 covers 13 residues. Germline V gene sequence: CDR1 MNHEY, CDR2 SVGAGI.

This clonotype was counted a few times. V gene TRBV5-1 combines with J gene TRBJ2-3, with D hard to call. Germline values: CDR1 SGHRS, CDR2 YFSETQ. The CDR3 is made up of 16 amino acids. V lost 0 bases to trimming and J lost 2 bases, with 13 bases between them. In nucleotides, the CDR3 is TGCGCCAGCAGCTTGGGGGCAGGACCACCCACAGATACGCAGTATTTT. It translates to CASSLGAGPPTDTQYF. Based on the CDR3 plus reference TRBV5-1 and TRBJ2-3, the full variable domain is KAGVTQTPRYLIKTRGQQVTLSCSPISGHRSVSWYQQTPGQGLQFLFEYFSETQRNKGNFPGRFSGRQFSNSRSEMNVSTLELGDSALYLCASSLGAGPPTDTQYFGPGTRLTVL.

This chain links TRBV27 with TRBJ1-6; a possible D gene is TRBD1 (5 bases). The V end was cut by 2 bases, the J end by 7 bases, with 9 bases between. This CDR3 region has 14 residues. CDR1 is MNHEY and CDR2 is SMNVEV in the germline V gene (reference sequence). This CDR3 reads CASSLGDPNSPLHF. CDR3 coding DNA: TGTGCCAGCAGTTTAGGGGACCCCAATTCACCCCTCCACTTT.

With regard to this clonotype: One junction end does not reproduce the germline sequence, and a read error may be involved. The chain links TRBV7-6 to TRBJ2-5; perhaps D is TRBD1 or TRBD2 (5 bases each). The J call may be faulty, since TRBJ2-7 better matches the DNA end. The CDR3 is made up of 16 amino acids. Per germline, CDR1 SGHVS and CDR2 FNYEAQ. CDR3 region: CTSSLKAAGTIYEQYF. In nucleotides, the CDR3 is TGTACCAGCAGCTTAAAAGCGGCAGGGACCATCTACGAGCAGTACTTC.

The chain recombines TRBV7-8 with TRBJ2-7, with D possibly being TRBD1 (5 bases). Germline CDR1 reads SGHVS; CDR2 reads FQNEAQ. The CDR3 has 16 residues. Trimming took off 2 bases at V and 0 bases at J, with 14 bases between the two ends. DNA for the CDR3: TGTGCCAGCAGCTTACGCGACAGTACCTTCTCCTACGAGCAGTACTTC. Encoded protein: CASSLRDSTFSYEQYF.

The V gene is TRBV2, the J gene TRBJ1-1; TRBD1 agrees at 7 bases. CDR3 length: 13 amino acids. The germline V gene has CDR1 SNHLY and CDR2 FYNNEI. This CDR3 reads CHQGEVGNTEAFF. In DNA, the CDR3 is TGTCATCAGGGGGAGGTTGGGAACACTGAAGCTTTCTTT.

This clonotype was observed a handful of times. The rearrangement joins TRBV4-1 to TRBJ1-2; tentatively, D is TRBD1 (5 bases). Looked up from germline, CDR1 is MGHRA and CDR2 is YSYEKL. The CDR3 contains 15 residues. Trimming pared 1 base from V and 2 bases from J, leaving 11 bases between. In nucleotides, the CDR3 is TGCGCCAGCAGCCAAGGGGACGGCCTAAACTATGGCTACACCTTC. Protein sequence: CASSQGDGLNYGYTF.

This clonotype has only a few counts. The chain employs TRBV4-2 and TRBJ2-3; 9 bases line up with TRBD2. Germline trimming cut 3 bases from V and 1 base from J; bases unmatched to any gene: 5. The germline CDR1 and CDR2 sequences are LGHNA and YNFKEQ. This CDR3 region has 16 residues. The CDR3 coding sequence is TGTGCCAGCAGCCAGACGACTAGCGGTCGCACAGATACGCAGTATTTT. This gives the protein CASSQTTSGRTDTQYF.

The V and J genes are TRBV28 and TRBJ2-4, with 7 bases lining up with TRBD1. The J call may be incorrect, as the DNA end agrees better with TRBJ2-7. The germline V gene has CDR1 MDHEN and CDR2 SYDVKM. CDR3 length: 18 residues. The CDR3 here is CASSLGLLYGTDNYEQYF. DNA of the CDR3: TGTGCCAGCAGCTTAGGACTCCTATACGGGACAGACAATTACGAGCAGTACTTC.

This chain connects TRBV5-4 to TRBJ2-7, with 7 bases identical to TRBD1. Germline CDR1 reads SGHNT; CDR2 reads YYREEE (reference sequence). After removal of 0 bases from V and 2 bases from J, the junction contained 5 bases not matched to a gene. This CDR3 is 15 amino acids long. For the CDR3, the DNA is TGTGCCAGCAGCTTGGATCCGGGACAGCCCTACGAGCAGTACTTC. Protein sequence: CASSLDPGQPYEQYF.

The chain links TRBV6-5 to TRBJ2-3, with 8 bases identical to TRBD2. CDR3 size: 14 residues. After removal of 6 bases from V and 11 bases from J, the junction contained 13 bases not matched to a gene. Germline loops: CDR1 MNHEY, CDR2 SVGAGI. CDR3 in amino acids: CASRRLAGYNEQYF. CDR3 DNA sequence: TGTGCCAGCAGAAGATTAGCGGGGTACAATGAGCAGTATTTT.

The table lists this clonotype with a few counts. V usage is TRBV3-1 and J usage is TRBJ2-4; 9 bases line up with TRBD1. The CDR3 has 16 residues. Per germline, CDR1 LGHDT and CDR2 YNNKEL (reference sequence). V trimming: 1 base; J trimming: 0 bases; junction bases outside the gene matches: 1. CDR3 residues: CASSQVTGGAKNIQYF. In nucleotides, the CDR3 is TGTGCCAGCAGCCAAGTGACAGGGGGAGCCAAAAACATTCAGTACTTC.

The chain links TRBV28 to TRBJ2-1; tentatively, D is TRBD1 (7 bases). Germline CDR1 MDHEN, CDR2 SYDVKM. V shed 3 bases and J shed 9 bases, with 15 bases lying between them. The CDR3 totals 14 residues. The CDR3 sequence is CASSLSQGGSEQFF. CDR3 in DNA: TGTGCCAGCAGTTTGAGCCAGGGGGGCAGTGAGCAGTTCTTC.

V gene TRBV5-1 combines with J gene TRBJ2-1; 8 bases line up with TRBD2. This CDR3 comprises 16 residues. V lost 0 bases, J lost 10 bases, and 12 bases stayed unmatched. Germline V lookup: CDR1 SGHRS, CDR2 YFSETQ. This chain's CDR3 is CASSLGAGGPDREQFF. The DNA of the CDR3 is TGCGCCAGCAGCTTGGGGGCGGGAGGCCCCGACCGAGAGCAGTTCTTC. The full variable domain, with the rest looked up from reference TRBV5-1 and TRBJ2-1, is KAGVTQTPRYLIKTRGQQVTLSCSPISGHRSVSWYQQTPGQGLQFLFEYFSETQRNKGNFPGRFSGRQFSNSRSEMNVSTLELGDSALYLCASSLGAGGPDREQFFGPGTRLTVL.

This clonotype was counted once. CDR3 sequence: CASSPSGTRNTEAFF. CDR3 sequence (DNA): TGCGCCAGCAGCCCCAGCGGAACACGGAACACTGAAGCTTTCTTT. The V call is TRBV5-1, the J call TRBJ1-1; D unclear. This CDR3 is 15 amino acids long. Germline lookup yields CDR1 SGHRS and CDR2 YFSETQ. The germline V and J ends were trimmed by 4 bases and 1 base, with 14 bases remaining between them.

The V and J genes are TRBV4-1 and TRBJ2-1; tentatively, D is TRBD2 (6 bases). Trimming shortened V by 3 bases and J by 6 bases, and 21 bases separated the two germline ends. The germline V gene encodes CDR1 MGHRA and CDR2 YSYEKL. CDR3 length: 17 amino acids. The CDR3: CASSHPISEGPSNEQFF. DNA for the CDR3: TGCGCCAGCAGCCATCCGATTTCGGAGGGCCCAAGCAATGAGCAGTTCTTC.

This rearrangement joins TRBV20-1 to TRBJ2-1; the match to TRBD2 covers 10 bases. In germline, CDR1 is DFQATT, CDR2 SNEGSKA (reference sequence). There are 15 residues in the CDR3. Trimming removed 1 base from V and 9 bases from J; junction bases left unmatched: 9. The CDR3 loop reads CSARGPLAGDSEQFF. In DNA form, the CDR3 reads TGCAGTGCTAGAGGTCCGCTAGCGGGAGACTCTGAGCAGTTCTTC.

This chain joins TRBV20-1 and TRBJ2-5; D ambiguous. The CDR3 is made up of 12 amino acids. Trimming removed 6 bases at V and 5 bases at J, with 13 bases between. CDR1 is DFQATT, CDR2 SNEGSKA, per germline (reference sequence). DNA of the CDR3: TGCAGTGCACCTGGTCTTGGGGAGACCCAGTACTTC. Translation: CSAPGLGETQYF.

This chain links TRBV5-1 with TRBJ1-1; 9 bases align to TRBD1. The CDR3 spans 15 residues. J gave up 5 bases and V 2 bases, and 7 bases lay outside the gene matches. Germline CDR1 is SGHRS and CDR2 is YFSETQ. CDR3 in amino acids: CASSLQGALETEAFF. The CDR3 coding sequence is TGCGCCAGCAGCTTACAGGGGGCCTTGGAGACTGAAGCTTTCTTT.

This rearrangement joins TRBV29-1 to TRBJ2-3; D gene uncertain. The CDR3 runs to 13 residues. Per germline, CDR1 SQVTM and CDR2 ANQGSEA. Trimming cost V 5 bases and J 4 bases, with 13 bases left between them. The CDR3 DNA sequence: TGCAGCGTTCCTGGGTTTAAGTCAGATACGCAGTATTTT. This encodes CSVPGFKSDTQYF.

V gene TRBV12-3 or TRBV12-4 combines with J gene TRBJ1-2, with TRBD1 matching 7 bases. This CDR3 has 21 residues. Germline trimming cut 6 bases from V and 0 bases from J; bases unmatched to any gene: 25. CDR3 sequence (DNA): TGTGCCAGCAGCACAAATATTCGAGGGACAGCGGTTGAAGAGGCTAACTATGGCTACACCTTC. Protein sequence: CASSTNIRGTAVEEANYGYTF.

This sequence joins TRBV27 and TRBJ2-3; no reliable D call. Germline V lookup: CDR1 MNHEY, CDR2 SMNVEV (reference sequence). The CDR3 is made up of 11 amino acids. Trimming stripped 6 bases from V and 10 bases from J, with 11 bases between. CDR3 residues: CASSSLGPQYF. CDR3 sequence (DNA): TGTGCCAGCAGCTCCCTCGGACCGCAGTATTTT.